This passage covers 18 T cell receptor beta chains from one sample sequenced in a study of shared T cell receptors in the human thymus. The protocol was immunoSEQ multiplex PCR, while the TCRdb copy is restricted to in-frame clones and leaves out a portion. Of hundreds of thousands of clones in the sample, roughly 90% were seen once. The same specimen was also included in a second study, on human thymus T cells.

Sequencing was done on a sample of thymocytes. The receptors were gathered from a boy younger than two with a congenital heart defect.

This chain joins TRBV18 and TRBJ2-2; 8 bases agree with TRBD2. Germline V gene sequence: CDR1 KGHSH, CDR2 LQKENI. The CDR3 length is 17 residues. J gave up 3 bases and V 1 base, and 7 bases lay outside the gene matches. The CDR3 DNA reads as TGTGCCAGCTCACCACTCGCACAGCGGGAGTACACCGGGGAGCTGTTTTTT. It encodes CASSPLAQREYTGELFF. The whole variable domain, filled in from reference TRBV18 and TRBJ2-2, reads NAGVMQNPRHLVRRRGQEARLRCSPMKGHSHVYWYRQLPEEGLKFMVYLQKENIIDESGMPKERFSAEFPKEGPSILRIQQVVRGDSAAYFCASSPLAQREYTGELFFGEGSRLTVL.

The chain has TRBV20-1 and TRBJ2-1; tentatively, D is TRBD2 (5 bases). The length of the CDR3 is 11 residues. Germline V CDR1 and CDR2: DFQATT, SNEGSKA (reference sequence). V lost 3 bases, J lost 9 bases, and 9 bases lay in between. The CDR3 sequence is CSASEGGEQFF. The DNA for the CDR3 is TGCAGTGCTAGTGAAGGAGGTGAGCAGTTCTTC.

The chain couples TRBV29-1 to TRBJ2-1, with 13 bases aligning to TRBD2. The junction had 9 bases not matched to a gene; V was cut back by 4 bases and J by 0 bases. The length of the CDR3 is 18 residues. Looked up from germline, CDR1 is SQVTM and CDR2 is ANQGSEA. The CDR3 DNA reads TGCAGCGTTGTGGCCCCGGGACTAGCGGGGCCCTCCTACAATGAGCAGTTCTTC. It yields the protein CSVVAPGLAGPSYNEQFF.

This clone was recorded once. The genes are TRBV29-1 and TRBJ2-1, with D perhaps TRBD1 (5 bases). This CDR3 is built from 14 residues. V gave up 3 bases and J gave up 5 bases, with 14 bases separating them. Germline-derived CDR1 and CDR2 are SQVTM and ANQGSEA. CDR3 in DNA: TGCAGCGTTGACACTCCTTTAGGGGACAATGAGCAGTTCTTC. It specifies CSVDTPLGDNEQFF.

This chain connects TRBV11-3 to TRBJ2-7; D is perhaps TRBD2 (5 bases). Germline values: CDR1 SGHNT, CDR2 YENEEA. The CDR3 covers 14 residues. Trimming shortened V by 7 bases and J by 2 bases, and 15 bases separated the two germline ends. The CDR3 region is CASNPRLPPYEQYF. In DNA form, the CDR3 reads TGTGCCAGCAACCCAAGACTACCTCCCTACGAGCAGTACTTC.

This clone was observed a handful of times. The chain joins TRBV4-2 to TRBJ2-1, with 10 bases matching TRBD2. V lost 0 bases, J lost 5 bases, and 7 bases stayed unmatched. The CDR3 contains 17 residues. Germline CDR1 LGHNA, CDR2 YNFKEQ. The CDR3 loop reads CASSQEGSGRRNNEQFF. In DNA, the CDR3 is TGTGCCAGCAGCCAAGAAGGTAGCGGGAGGAGGAACAATGAGCAGTTCTTC.

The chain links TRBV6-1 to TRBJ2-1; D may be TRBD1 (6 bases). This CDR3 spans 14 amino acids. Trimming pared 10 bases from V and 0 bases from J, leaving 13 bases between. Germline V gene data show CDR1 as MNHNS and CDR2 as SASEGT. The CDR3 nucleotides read TGTGCCACAGGGGTCTCGAGCTCCTACAATGAGCAGTTCTTC. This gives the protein CATGVSSSYNEQFF.

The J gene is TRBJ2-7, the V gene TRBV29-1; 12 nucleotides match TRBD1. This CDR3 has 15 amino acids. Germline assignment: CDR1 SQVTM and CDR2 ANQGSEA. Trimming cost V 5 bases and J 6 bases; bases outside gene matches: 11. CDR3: CSVKRTGTGGPEQYF. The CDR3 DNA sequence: TGCAGCGTTAAAAGAACCGGGACAGGGGGCCCCGAGCAGTACTTC.

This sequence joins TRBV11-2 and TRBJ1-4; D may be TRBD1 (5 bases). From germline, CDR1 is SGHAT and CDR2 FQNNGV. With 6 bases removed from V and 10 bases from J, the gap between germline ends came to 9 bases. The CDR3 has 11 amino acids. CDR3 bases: TGTGCCAGCAGGCACGGGGGAAAACTGTTTTTT. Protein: CASRHGGKLFF.

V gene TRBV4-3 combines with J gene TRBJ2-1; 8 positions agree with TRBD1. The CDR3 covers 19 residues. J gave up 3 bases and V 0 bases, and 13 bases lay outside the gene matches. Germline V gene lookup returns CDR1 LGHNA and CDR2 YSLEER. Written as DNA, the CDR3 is TGCGCCAGCAGCCAAGATTCGCGGATGGACAGGGTCTTCTACAATGAGCAGTTCTTC. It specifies CASSQDSRMDRVFYNEQFF.

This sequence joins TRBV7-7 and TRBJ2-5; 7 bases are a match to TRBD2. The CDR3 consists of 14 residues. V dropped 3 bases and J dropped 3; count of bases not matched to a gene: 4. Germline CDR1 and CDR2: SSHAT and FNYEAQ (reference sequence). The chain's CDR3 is CASSFRGREETQYF. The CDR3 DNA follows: TGTGCCAGCAGCTTTCGTGGGAGGGAAGAGACCCAGTACTTC.

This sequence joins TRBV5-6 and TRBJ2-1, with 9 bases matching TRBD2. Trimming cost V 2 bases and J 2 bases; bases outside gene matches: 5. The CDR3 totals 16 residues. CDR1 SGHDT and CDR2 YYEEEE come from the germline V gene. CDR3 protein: CASSFLAGAPYNEQFF. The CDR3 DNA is TGTGCCAGCAGCTTTTTAGCGGGAGCCCCCTACAATGAGCAGTTCTTC.

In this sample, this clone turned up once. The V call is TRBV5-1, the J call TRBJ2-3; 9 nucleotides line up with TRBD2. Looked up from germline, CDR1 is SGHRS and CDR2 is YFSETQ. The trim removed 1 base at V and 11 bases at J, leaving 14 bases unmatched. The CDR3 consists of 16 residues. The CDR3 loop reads CASSLSAGGTLREQYF. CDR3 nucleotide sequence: TGCGCCAGCAGCTTGTCAGCGGGAGGTACCCTTCGGGAGCAGTATTTT.

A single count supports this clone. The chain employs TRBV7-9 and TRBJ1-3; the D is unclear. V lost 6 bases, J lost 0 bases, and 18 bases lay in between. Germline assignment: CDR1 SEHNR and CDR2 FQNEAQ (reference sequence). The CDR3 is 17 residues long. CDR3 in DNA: TGTGCCAGCAGTAATGACAACCCGGCATCCTCTGGAAACACCATATATTTT. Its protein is CASSNDNPASSGNTIYF.

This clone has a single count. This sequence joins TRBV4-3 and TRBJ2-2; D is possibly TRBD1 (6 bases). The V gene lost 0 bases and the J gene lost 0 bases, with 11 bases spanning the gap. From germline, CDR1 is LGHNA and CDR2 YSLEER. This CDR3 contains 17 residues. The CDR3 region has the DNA TGCGCCAGCAGCCAAGATTCTAGGGGGACGAACACCGGGGAGCTGTTTTTT. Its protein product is CASSQDSRGTNTGELFF.

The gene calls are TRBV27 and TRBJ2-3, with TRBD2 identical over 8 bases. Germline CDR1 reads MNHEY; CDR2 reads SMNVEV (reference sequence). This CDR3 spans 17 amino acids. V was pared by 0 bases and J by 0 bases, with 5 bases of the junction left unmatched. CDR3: CASSLSGASGSTDTQYF. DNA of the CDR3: TGTGCCAGCAGTTTATCCGGGGCTAGCGGGAGCACAGATACGCAGTATTTT.

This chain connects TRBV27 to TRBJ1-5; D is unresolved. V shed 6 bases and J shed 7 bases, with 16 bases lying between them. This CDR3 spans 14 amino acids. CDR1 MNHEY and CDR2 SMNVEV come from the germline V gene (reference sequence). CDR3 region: CASSRRGFLQPQHF. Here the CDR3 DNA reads TGTGCCAGCAGCCGCCGAGGGTTCCTACAGCCCCAGCATTTT.

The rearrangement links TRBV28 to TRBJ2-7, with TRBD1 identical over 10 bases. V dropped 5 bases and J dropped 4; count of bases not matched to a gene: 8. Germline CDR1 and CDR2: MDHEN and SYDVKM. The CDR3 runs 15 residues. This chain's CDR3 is CASSDRGLGLYEQYF. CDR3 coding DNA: TGTGCCAGCAGTGACAGGGGGCTCGGGCTTTACGAGCAGTACTTC.